This entry features one TCR beta chain sequence. Its antigen is not known. TCRB transcripts that were expressed got sequenced, as all of the isolated RNA had been reverse transcribed. TCRdb keeps only in-frame clones here, not all; method: immunoSEQ multiplex PCR. The repertoire holds about 740,000 clones, with roughly an eighth as singletons. The data are from a study of beta chain features in type 1 diabetes. Overall study: Over all samples combined, about 99,000,000 sorted cells were examined. Overall study findings and caveats: Patients showed naive, central memory and Treg TCRB repertoires that appeared more similar than those of healthy donors. Across all four CD4+ subsets, people with type 1 diabetes showed modestly shorter TCRB CDR3s.

Blood was drawn once from each donor into heparinised tubes. The draws averaged around 0.12 L. This CDR3 is 14 amino acids long. The germline V gene has CDR1 LGHNA and CDR2 YNFKEQ. The V segment lost 3 bases and the J segment 6 bases; nucleotides outside the gene matches: 3. The V and J genes are TRBV4-2 and TRBJ2-1, with 9 bases matching TRBD1. Sequencing input: naive CD4+ T cells from blood. The source of this sequence is a man younger than 35 with type 1 diabetes. Written as DNA, the CDR3 is TGTGCCAGCAGCCAGGGGACAGGGTTCAATGAGCAGTTCTTC. This sequence encodes CASSQGTGFNEQFF.